A single sample gave rise to the 27 T cell receptor beta chains below, sequenced in a study of identical twins. TCRdb redid the calling of the 5' RACE reads with MiXCR, one entry per CDR3 protein. Here the sample spans 1.5 million to 2 million distinct CDR3 sequences, under 35% being singletons. Sequencing was performed on cord blood. Receptors originate from a newborn girl in good health.

The chain uses TRBV28 and TRBJ2-4; the match to TRBD1 covers 8 bases. Losses at the gene ends were 5 bases for V and 2 bases for J; bases not matched to a gene: 14. CDR3 length: 18 residues. Per the germline V gene, CDR1 is MDHEN and CDR2 is SYDVKM. The CDR3, as DNA: TGTGCCAGCAGTCCCTCCTACCTCAGGGGGCAGTCCAAAAACATTCAGTACTTC. Its protein product is CASSPSYLRGQSKNIQYF.

This chain links TRBV12-5 with TRBJ2-1, with D maybe TRBD1 (5 bases). Trimming took 8 bases from V and 13 from J, leaving 21 bases between them. Germline loops: CDR1 LGHNT, CDR2 FRNRAP. There are 13 residues in the CDR3. In DNA, the CDR3 is TGTGCTAGTAGGCTTGACAGCCAAGAGACCCAGTTCTTC. Protein sequence: CASRLDSQETQFF.

V usage is TRBV12-3 or TRBV12-4 and J usage is TRBJ2-3, with 10 positions matching TRBD2. With 5 bases clipped from V and 5 bases from J, the junction kept 13 bases outside the gene matches. This CDR3 is built from 17 residues. This CDR3 reads CASSLDQRGGLRDTQYF. CDR3 in DNA: TGTGCCAGCAGTCTCGATCAGCGGGGGGGCCTAAGAGATACGCAGTATTTT.

In this sample, this clonotype turned up many times. The gene calls are TRBV6-1 and TRBJ2-3, with TRBD2 matching over 11 bases. Germline-derived CDR1 and CDR2 are MNHNS and SASEGT. The J segment lost 3 bases and the V segment lost 8 bases, leaving 4 bases of the junction unmatched. The CDR3 is 14 amino acids. In nucleotides, the CDR3 is TGTGCCAGCGGGAGACTAGCGGGGACAGATACGCAGTATTTT. It encodes CASGRLAGTDTQYF.

The chain links TRBV30 to TRBJ2-4, with D possibly TRBD1 on 6 matching bases. The J call is doubtful: the DNA matches TRBJ2-7 better. Germline CDR1 and CDR2: GTSNPN and SVGIG (reference sequence). The CDR3 is 13 residues long. CDR3 nucleotide sequence: TGTGCCTGGAAAGGACAGAGCTCCTACGAGCAGTACTTC. Its protein is CAWKGQSSYEQYF.

CDR3 amino acids: CSARDGAGGNQPQHF. CDR3 DNA sequence: TGCAGTGCTAGAGATGGGGCAGGAGGTAATCAGCCCCAGCATTTT. The rearrangement uses TRBV20-1 and TRBJ1-5, with D possibly matching TRBD1 (5 bases). The V end lost 0 bases, the J end lost 4 bases, and 13 bases lay between the germline ends. Germline-derived CDR1 and CDR2 are DFQATT and SNEGSKA (reference sequence). The CDR3 spans 15 residues.

This clonotype was found many times. This chain links TRBV4-2 with TRBJ2-3; 7 bases are shared with TRBD2. The trim removed 3 bases at V and 0 bases at J, leaving 9 bases unmatched. The CDR3 extends over 17 amino acids. Germline loops: CDR1 LGHNA, CDR2 YNFKEQ. As DNA, the CDR3 is TGTGCCAGCAGCCATCCCGGGGGGACGTTAAGCACAGATACGCAGTATTTT. Translating it yields CASSHPGGTLSTDTQYF.

This clonotype was found once. The junction and the germline gene differ at one end; a read error may be behind it. The V and J genes are TRBV6-5 and TRBJ2-5; D remains unclear. The CDR3 is made up of 15 amino acids. Per germline, CDR1 MNHEY and CDR2 SVGAGI. The CDR3, as DNA: TGTGCCAACAGTTACAGTGGCCTTTACCAAGAGGCCCAGTACTTC. Its protein is CANSYSGLYQEAQYF.

This clonotype appeared a few times. The chain is built from TRBV6-5 and TRBJ1-1; possibly TRBD1 for D (5 bases). Germline V gene data show CDR1 as MNHEY and CDR2 as SVGAGI. The germline V and J ends were trimmed by 2 bases and 1 base, with 14 bases remaining between them. This CDR3 is 16 amino acids long. The CDR3 reads CASSYPARVRNTEAFF. CDR3 bases: TGTGCCAGCAGTTACCCCGCCAGGGTCCGGAACACTGAAGCTTTCTTT.

There are many counts of this clonotype. The chain links TRBV7-6 to TRBJ2-1; D is unresolved. CDR1 and CDR2 (germline): SGHVS, FNYEAQ. Trimming pared 2 bases from V and 3 bases from J, leaving 8 bases between. CDR3 length: 14 residues. The chain's CDR3 is CASSLSYSYNEQFF. CDR3 nucleotides: TGTGCCAGCAGCTTATCTTACAGCTACAATGAGCAGTTCTTC.

This clonotype was seen at least ten times. This chain joins TRBV10-3 and TRBJ2-7; 10 bases map to TRBD1. CDR3 length equals 14 residues. The germline V gene encodes CDR1 ENHRY and CDR2 SYGVKD. J lost 4 bases, V lost 4 bases, and 4 bases had no gene match. The CDR3 sequence is CAISAGQGLYEQYF. In DNA form, the CDR3 reads TGTGCCATCAGTGCGGGACAGGGGTTATACGAGCAGTACTTC.

The chain joins TRBV28 to TRBJ2-3; D unclear. The germline CDR1 and CDR2 sequences are MDHEN and SYDVKM. V was clipped by 1 base and J by 0 bases, with 8 bases between them. This CDR3 region has 15 residues. The CDR3 reads CASSLYPLSTDTQYF. The CDR3 DNA reads TGTGCCAGCAGTTTATACCCACTTAGCACAGATACGCAGTATTTT.

Concerning this clonotype itself: One end of the junction fails to match germline, which may point to a read error. V is TRBV4-2 and J is TRBJ2-3, with 10 bases aligning to TRBD2. Germline CDR1 reads LGHNA; CDR2 reads YNFKEQ. CDR3 length: 14 amino acids. CDR3 loop: CAGSQELAGDTQYF. CDR3 nucleotide sequence: TGTGCCGGCAGCCAAGAACTAGCGGGGGATACGCAGTATTTT.

The chain carries TRBV27 and TRBJ1-2, with 10 bases identical to TRBD1. The length of the CDR3 is 14 residues. CDR1 is MNHEY and CDR2 is SMNVEV in the germline V gene (reference sequence). V trimming: 5 bases; J trimming: 8 bases; junction bases outside the gene matches: 8. In nucleotides, the CDR3 is TGTGCCAGCAGTCTACGGGGACAGGGGAGCGGCTACACCTTC. Translation: CASSLRGQGSGYTF.

This clonotype was picked up many times. V and J are TRBV29-1 and TRBJ2-3; TRBD1 matches at 9 bases. CDR3 length: 14 residues. Germline loops: CDR1 SQVTM, CDR2 ANQGSEA. The J segment lost 4 bases and the V segment lost 6 bases, leaving 8 bases of the junction unmatched. CDR3 amino acids: CSVAGTGNPDTQYF. The CDR3 coding sequence is TGCAGCGTCGCCGGGACAGGGAACCCAGATACGCAGTATTTT.

The chain has TRBV4-1 and TRBJ1-1; possibly TRBD1 for D (6 bases). V was shortened by 2 bases and J by 6 bases, with 10 bases between the two germline ends. The germline gives CDR1 MGHRA, CDR2 YSYEKL. This CDR3 is 13 amino acids long. The CDR3 bases are TGCGCCAGCAGCCAAAGGGGGAAGGCTGAAGCTTTCTTT. Its protein is CASSQRGKAEAFF.

J is TRBJ2-3 and V is TRBV12-3 or TRBV12-4, with 8 bases that match TRBD2. The V and J ends lost 0 bases and 5 bases, in that order; junction bases with no gene match: 7. The CDR3 is made up of 16 amino acids. Here the CDR3 reads CASSLAGAGAGDTQYF. In nucleotides, the CDR3 is TGTGCCAGCAGTTTAGCGGGAGCGGGAGCGGGAGATACGCAGTATTTT.

Regarding this clonotype: Germline is not matched at one junction end, which may reflect a read error. The chain recombines TRBV3-1 with TRBJ2-1; D remains unclear. Germline CDR1 LGHDT, CDR2 YNNKEL (reference sequence). The CDR3 contains 11 residues. The CDR3: CAGSRSNEQFF. The CDR3 region has the DNA TGTGCCGGCAGTCGGAGCAATGAGCAGTTCTTC.

This clonotype appeared a few times. At one of its ends the junction is not consistent with the germline gene, which may arise from a read error. V is TRBV20-1 and J is TRBJ2-5, with D perhaps TRBD2 (5 bases). This CDR3 region has 12 residues. The germline V gene encodes CDR1 DFQATT and CDR2 SNEGSKA (reference sequence). The CDR3 DNA reads as TGCAGTACTAGAAAGGGTGTAGAGACCCAGTACTTC. Protein product: CSTRKGVETQYF.

The chain is built from TRBV12-3 or TRBV12-4 and TRBJ2-1, with 8 bases that match TRBD2. The V and J ends lost 6 bases and 5 bases, in that order; junction bases with no gene match: 15. CDR3 length: 17 residues. Written as DNA, the CDR3 is TGTGCCAGCAGCTCTCTAGCGGGCCCCCCCGAAGACAATGAGCAGTTCTTC. Translated: CASSSLAGPPEDNEQFF.

The V and J genes are TRBV6-1 and TRBJ1-2; maybe TRBD1 (5 bases). The CDR3 extends over 14 amino acids. V was shortened by 6 bases and J by 3 bases, with 14 bases between the two germline ends. The germline V gene encodes CDR1 MNHNS and CDR2 SASEGT. In nucleotides, the CDR3 is TGTGCCAGCAGACCGCTGGGGGGATACTATGGCTACACCTTC. It translates to CASRPLGGYYGYTF.

The count of this clonotype is one. The gene calls are TRBV9 and TRBJ1-2; TRBD1 agrees at 8 bases. V dropped 4 bases and J dropped 4; count of bases not matched to a gene: 9. This CDR3 spans 15 amino acids. Germline assignment: CDR1 SGDLS and CDR2 YYNGEE. CDR3 nucleotide sequence: TGTGCCAGCAGCCCTAGGACAGGGAGCGTCTATGGCTACACCTTC. Encoded protein: CASSPRTGSVYGYTF.

On this clonotype itself: This may arise from a read error, as a much more abundant clone is one base away. This rearrangement joins TRBV10-3 to TRBJ2-3, with 7 bases aligning to TRBD2. The CDR3 has 15 residues. The germline V gene has CDR1 ENHRY and CDR2 SYGVKD. In nucleotides, the CDR3 is TGTACCATCAGGTCCCTAGCGGCAACGGGAGATACGCAGTATTTT. Its translation: CTIRSLAATGDTQYF.

In its sample, this clonotype was seen a few times. This chain joins TRBV27 and TRBJ2-4, with 11 positions matching TRBD2. The length of the CDR3 is 15 residues. The ends lost 3 bases at V and 13 bases at J; junction bases unmatched: 11. From germline, CDR1 is MNHEY and CDR2 SMNVEV (reference sequence). The CDR3 protein is CASSFARSGRAEQYF. The CDR3 DNA reads as TGTGCCAGCAGTTTTGCTCGTAGCGGGAGGGCGGAGCAGTACTTC.

The chain recombines TRBV30 with TRBJ1-1; 7 nucleotides match TRBD1. J lost 6 bases, V lost 3 bases, and 1 base had no gene match. Germline V gene sequence: CDR1 GTSNPN, CDR2 SVGIG (reference sequence). The length of the CDR3 is 11 residues. The CDR3 reads CAWSQGAEAFF. In DNA, the CDR3 is TGTGCCTGGAGCCAGGGGGCTGAAGCTTTCTTT.

There are many counts of this clonotype. This chain links TRBV13 with TRBJ2-3; TRBD2 aligns across 10 bases. Germline V gene sequence: CDR1 PRHDT, CDR2 FYEKMQ (reference sequence). V was pared by 1 base and J by 7 bases, with 5 bases of the junction left unmatched. CDR3 length: 15 residues. CDR3 protein: CASSLVSGGANTQYF. The CDR3 bases are TGTGCCAGCAGCTTAGTGAGCGGGGGGGCAAATACGCAGTATTTT. The full variable domain, completed using reference TRBV13 and TRBJ2-3, is AAGVIQSPRHLIKEKRETATLKCYPIPRHDTVYWYQQGPGQDPQFLISFYEKMQSDKGSIPDRFSAQQFSDYHSELNMSSLELGDSALYFCASSLVSGGANTQYFGPGTRLTVL.

This chain joins TRBV6-1 and TRBJ2-7; 15 nucleotides line up with TRBD2. The CDR3 extends over 15 amino acids. J gave up 6 bases and V 4 bases, and 4 bases lay outside the gene matches. In germline, CDR1 is MNHNS, CDR2 SASEGT. The chain's CDR3 is CASSAGTSGRFEQYF. The CDR3 nucleotides read TGTGCCAGCAGTGCCGGGACTAGCGGGAGGTTCGAGCAGTACTTC.